Each of the 6 T cell receptor beta chains below was sequenced from the same sample in a study of blood T cell repertoires in COVID-19 (dated by TCRdb to the early 2020s). Library preparation employed the immunoSEQ multiplex PCR assay. The source is immuneACCESS, and TCRdb retained only in-frame sequences with V and J called. Part of the clones is not carried over; for the studies checked, unresolved V genes explain less than half of this, and the remainder is unexplained. This sample gives under 250,000 clones in total; roughly 87% of them show up just once. Of the sample, approximately 11% is held by the ten largest clones. Sequenced sample: PBMCs or T cells enriched from blood (not recorded which). These receptors all come from a man under 40 who had recovered from COVID-19.

This clone was picked up one time. The rearrangement links TRBV4-2 to TRBJ2-1; 14 bases are a match to TRBD2. The germline V gene has CDR1 LGHNA and CDR2 YNFKEQ. The CDR3 has 18 amino acids. V was pared by 3 bases and J by 5 bases, with 9 bases of the junction left unmatched. This chain's CDR3 is CASSQGGTSGRVDNEQFF. CDR3 nucleotides: TGTGCCAGCAGCCAGGGGGGGACTAGCGGGAGAGTGGACAATGAGCAGTTCTTC.

CDR3: CASSLRGYGGYNEQFF. The CDR3 DNA sequence: TGTGCCAGCAGCTTAAGAGGGTACGGGGGTTACAATGAGCAGTTCTTC. The V gene is TRBV11-3, the J gene TRBJ2-1, with D maybe TRBD2 (6 bases). Trimming stripped 2 bases from V and 4 bases from J, with 15 bases between. The CDR3 sequence is 16 residues long. Germline loops: CDR1 SGHNT, CDR2 YENEEA.

This clone was seen a single time. The chain is built from TRBV9 and TRBJ1-6; D is undetermined. Germline V gene lookup returns CDR1 SGDLS and CDR2 YYNGEE. V was shortened by 6 bases and J by 7 bases, with 11 bases between the two germline ends. The CDR3 length is 13 residues. The CDR3 sequence: CASTRGENSPLHF. The CDR3 DNA is TGTGCCAGCACCAGAGGAGAAAATTCACCCCTCCACTTT.

This clone has just a few counts. V usage is TRBV6-5 and J usage is TRBJ2-2; 9 bases are shared with TRBD1. The V gene's germline CDR1 is MNHEY and CDR2 SVGAGI. The CDR3 length is 15 residues. The junction had 3 bases not matched to a gene; V was cut back by 4 bases and J by 3 bases. CDR3 nucleotides: TGTGCCAGCAGTTTGGGACAGGGTCACACCGGGGAGCTGTTTTTT. Amino acids: CASSLGQGHTGELFF.

This chain joins TRBV4-1 and TRBJ2-1; D might be TRBD2 (5 bases). The V end was cut by 3 bases, the J end by 0 bases, with 12 bases between. This CDR3 is 16 amino acids long. The germline V gene has CDR1 MGHRA and CDR2 YSYEKL. CDR3 bases: TGCGCCAGCAGCCATAGGGTAGGGAGCTCCTACAATGAGCAGTTCTTC. Translation gives CASSHRVGSSYNEQFF.

This rearrangement joins TRBV28 to TRBJ1-5; tentatively, D is TRBD1 (6 bases). The germline gives CDR1 MDHEN, CDR2 SYDVKM. The CDR3 has 16 residues. Trimming stripped 5 bases from V and 6 bases from J, with 20 bases between. CDR3 amino acids: CASSNGFDRRSQPQHF. As DNA, the CDR3 is TGTGCCAGCAGTAATGGGTTCGACAGGAGGAGTCAGCCCCAGCATTTT.